A single sample is the source of the 6 T cell receptor beta chains below, sequenced in a study of OX40 agonist ivuxolimab in advanced cancers. Measured with immunoSEQ multiplex PCR; TCRdb has only the in-frame clones, and not every one. The repertoire includes approximately 24,000 clones, 60% to 85% of them detected once, and approximately 2.2% sits in the top ten. This sample comprised CD4+ or CD8+ T cells sorted from blood, obtained in a trial of the OX40 agonist ivuxolimab. Source of these receptors: an adult with an advanced solid tumor such as melanoma, head and neck, liver or kidney cancer.

The V call is TRBV28, the J call TRBJ2-7; possibly TRBD1 for D (6 bases). From germline, CDR1 is MDHEN and CDR2 SYDVKM. Between the trimmed V and J ends, which lost 7 bases and 6 bases, there was a span of 16 bases. The CDR3 has 13 residues. The CDR3 sequence is CASTPRGRTEQYF. CDR3 DNA sequence: TGTGCCAGCACCCCCAGGGGAAGGACCGAGCAGTACTTC.

The chain is built from TRBV4-2 and TRBJ2-3, with D tentatively TRBD1 (5 bases). This CDR3 has 17 residues. Germline lookup yields CDR1 LGHNA and CDR2 YNFKEQ. The germline V and J ends were trimmed by 0 bases and 3 bases, with 16 bases remaining between them. The CDR3 region is CASSQDGATGWTDTQYF. Here the CDR3 DNA reads TGTGCCAGCAGCCAAGATGGGGCTACAGGATGGACAGATACGCAGTATTTT.

As DNA, the CDR3 is TGCGCCAGCAGCCAAGATCGCAGTCTAGCGGGTAACAATGAGCAGTTCTTC. Protein product: CASSQDRSLAGNNEQFF. The chain combines TRBV4-1 with TRBJ2-1; 8 bases map to TRBD2. This CDR3 has 17 amino acids. Germline CDR1 MGHRA, CDR2 YSYEKL. Trimming removed 0 bases from V and 5 bases from J; junction bases left unmatched: 9.

Here the CDR3 DNA reads TGCGCCAGCAGCTTGTGGACCCTGGGGGCCAACGTCCTGACTTTC. It translates to CASSLWTLGANVLTF. The genes are TRBV5-1 and TRBJ2-6; D uncertain. CDR3 size: 15 residues. CDR1 SGHRS and CDR2 YFSETQ come from the germline V gene. Deletions cut 1 base from V and 4 bases from J, with 9 bases between.

V is TRBV6-5 and J is TRBJ2-5; D may be TRBD1 (5 bases). In germline, CDR1 is MNHEY, CDR2 SVGAGI. This CDR3 is 14 amino acids long. V shed 6 bases and J shed 1 base, with 12 bases lying between them. The CDR3 protein is CASSRSGFQETQYF. The CDR3 DNA sequence: TGTGCCAGCAGCCGATCAGGGTTCCAAGAGACCCAGTACTTC.

Of note for this clone: At one of its ends the junction is not consistent with the germline gene, which may arise from a read error. Other DNA sequences in the sample encode the same CDR3. This sequence joins TRBV5-1 and TRBJ2-7; D may be TRBD1 or TRBD2 (5 bases each). Germline-derived CDR1 and CDR2 are SGHRS and YFSETQ. The CDR3 is 12 residues long. The CDR3: CASSPGTYEQYF. DNA for the CDR3: TGCGCCAGCAGCCCAGGGACCTACGAGCAATACTTC. The whole variable domain, filled in from reference TRBV5-1 and TRBJ2-7, reads KAGVTQTPRYLIKTRGQQVTLSCSPISGHRSVSWYQQTPGQGLQFLFEYFSETQRNKGNFPGRFSGRQFSNSRSEMNVSTLELGDSALYLCASSPGTYEQYFGPGTRLTVT.